Each of the 5 T cell receptor beta chains below was sequenced from the same sample in a study of CD8 T cells in Susac syndrome. With random hexamers, roughly 0.45 to 1 ug RNA was reverse transcribed. One entry per CDR3 protein results from TCRdb running MiXCR on the immunoSEQ multiplex PCR reads. The sample includes roughly 25,000 distinct CDR3 sequences, around 93% seen only once; the top ten take 0.55% to 0.7%. Sequenced sample: CD8+ T cells from PBMCs. The receptors shown here come from a human donor with Susac syndrome.

J is TRBJ2-2 and V is TRBV28; D unresolved. The germline V gene has CDR1 MDHEN and CDR2 SYDVKM. This CDR3 has 14 amino acids. V lost 6 bases to trimming and J lost 0 bases, with 8 bases between them. CDR3 residues: CASRSDANTGELFF. The CDR3 coding sequence is TGTGCCAGCAGATCCGACGCGAACACCGGGGAGCTGTTTTTT.

The V gene is TRBV4-3, the J gene TRBJ1-1; 7 nucleotides align to TRBD1. Unmatched junction bases numbered 4, after V lost 3 bases and J lost 3 bases. Germline values: CDR1 LGHNA, CDR2 YSLEER. The length of the CDR3 is 14 residues. The CDR3 bases are TGCGCCAGCAGCCATTTCGGACAGGACACTGAAGCTTTCTTT. Translating gives CASSHFGQDTEAFF.

This chain links TRBV4-2 with TRBJ2-6; unclear D gene. The length of the CDR3 is 19 residues. Germline CDR1 is LGHNA and CDR2 is YNFKEQ. V lost 0 bases, J lost 0 bases, and 15 bases lay in between. CDR3 residues: CASSQDSGSPSSGANVLTF. CDR3 bases: TGTGCCAGCAGCCAAGATTCGGGCAGCCCGAGCTCTGGGGCCAACGTCCTGACTTTC.

The chain carries TRBV20-1 and TRBJ2-7; 8 positions match TRBD1. Per germline, CDR1 DFQATT and CDR2 SNEGSKA (reference sequence). The CDR3 consists of 15 residues. The trim removed 6 bases at V and 2 bases at J, leaving 12 bases unmatched. CDR3 coding DNA: TGCAGTGCCTTGAGTACCCGGACAGGGCCCTACGAGCAGTACTTC. Its protein product is CSALSTRTGPYEQYF.

This chain connects TRBV11-2 to TRBJ2-5; 8 nucleotides line up with TRBD1. Germline CDR1 and CDR2: SGHAT and FQNNGV. Unmatched junction bases numbered 12, after V lost 1 base and J lost 5 bases. The CDR3 is 17 residues long. The CDR3 coding sequence is TGTGCCAGCAGCTTAGCGCCACAACAGGGGGTTGGTGAGACCCAGTACTTC. Its translation: CASSLAPQQGVGETQYF.